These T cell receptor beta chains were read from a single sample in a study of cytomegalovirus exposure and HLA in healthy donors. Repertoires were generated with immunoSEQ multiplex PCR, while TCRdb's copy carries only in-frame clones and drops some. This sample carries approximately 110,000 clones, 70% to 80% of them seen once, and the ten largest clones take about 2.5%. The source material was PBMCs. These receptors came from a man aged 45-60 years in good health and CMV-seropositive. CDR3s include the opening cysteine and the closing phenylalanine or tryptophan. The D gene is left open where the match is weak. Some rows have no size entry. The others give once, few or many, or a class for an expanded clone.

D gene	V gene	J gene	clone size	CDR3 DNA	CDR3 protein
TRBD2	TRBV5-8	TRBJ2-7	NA	TGTGCCAGCAGCTTGGCGAGCGGGAGCTCCTACGAGCAGTACTTC	CASSLASGSSYEQYF
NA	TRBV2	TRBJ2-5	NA	TGTGCCAGCAGTGAAGCCCAGTTCGGGGTTGGAGAGACCCAGTACTTC	CASSEAQFGVGETQYF
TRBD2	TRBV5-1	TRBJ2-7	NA	TGCGCCAGCAGCTTCGGGACTAGCGGGAGATCGTACGAGCAGTACTTC	CASSFGTSGRSYEQYF
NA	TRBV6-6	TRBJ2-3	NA	TGTGCCAGCAGGGGACAATCTTCAGATACGCAGTATTTT	CASRGQSSDTQYF
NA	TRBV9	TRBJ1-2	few	TGTGCCAGCAGCGTAGGAGGGAACTATGGCTACACCTTC	CASSVGGNYGYTF
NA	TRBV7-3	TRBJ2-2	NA	TGTGCCAGCAGCTTAACAAGCGGATGGGCCGGGGAGCTGTTTTTT	CASSLTSGWAGELFF
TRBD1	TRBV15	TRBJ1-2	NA	TGTGCCACCAGCAGAGACACAGGGGTTCCTGGCTACACCTTC	CATSRDTGVPGYTF
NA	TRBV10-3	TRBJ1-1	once	TGTGCCATCAGTGAAGGTGGGGGGGGTGAACGAGCTGAAGCTTTCTTT	CAISEGGGGERAEAFF
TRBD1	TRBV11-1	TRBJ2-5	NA	TGTGCCAGCAGCTCCTACGGGACAGGGAAAAACCGCCAAGAGACCCAGTACTTC	CASSSYGTGKNRQETQYF
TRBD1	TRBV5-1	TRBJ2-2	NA	TGCGCCAGCAGCTTGGGCCCCGGGACAGGTCGGACCGGGGAGCTGTTTTTT	CASSLGPGTGRTGELFF
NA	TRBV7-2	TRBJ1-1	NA	TGTGCCAGCAGCCAGGTAGGAATTGGCACTGAAGCTTTCTTT	CASSQVGIGTEAFF
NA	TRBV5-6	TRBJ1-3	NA	TGTGCCAGCAGCCCCCGGGTATCTGGAAACACCATATATTTT	CASSPRVSGNTIYF
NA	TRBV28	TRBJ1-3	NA	TGTGCCAGCAGTTCAAATTCAGGGGTTGGAAACACCATATATTTT	CASSSNSGVGNTIYF
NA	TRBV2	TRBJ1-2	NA	TGTGCCAGCAGTGAAGATGGATCGGGCTATGGCTACACCTTC	CASSEDGSGYGYTF
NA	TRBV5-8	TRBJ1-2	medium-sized	TGTGCCAGCAGCTTGCAGGGTGACTATGGCTACACCTTC	CASSLQGDYGYTF
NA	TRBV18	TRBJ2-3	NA	TGTGCCAGCTCACTCCTCCTGGGGCCCACAGATACGCAATATTTT	CASSLLLGPTDTQYF
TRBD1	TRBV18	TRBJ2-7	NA	TGTGCCAGCTCGCACCGGGACAGCCGCTACGAGCAGTACTTC	CASSHRDSRYEQYF
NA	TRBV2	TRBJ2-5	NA	TGTGCCAGCAGTGATCGGGGTAAAGAGACCCAGTACTTC	CASSDRGKETQYF
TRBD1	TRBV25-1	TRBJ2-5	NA	TGTGCCAGCAGTGTACGACGGACAGGATTCCAAGAGACCCAGTACTTC	CASSVRRTGFQETQYF
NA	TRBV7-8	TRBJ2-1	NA	TGTGCCAGCAGCTTAGCGCGAGGTGATGAGCAGTTCTTC	CASSLARGDEQFF
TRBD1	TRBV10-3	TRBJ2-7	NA	TGTGCCATCAGCGGAGGGACGAACAGGGGGCACGACGAGCAGTACTTC	CAISGGTNRGHDEQYF
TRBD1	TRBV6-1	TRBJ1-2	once	TGTGCCAGCAGTGCCACCGGGACAGGGATGGGATATGGCTACACCTTC	CASSATGTGMGYGYTF
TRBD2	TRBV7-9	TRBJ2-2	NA	TGTGCCAGCAGCCCCGGGACTAACGCCGGGGAGCTGTTTTTT	CASSPGTNAGELFF
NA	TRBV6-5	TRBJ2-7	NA	TGTGCCAGCAGTGCAGGACTGGAGTCCTACGAGCAGTACTTC	CASSAGLESYEQYF